This T cell receptor (beta chain) was documented in a study of T-cell memory formation after mild COVID-19. 5'RACE primed from the constant segment yielded TCR alpha and TCR beta cDNA libraries bearing sample barcodes and UMIs. MiXCR, run by TCRdb on the 5' RACE reads, gives a single entry per CDR3 protein. The table includes more than 250,000 distinct CDR3 sequences, about a sixth detected once. The study, taken as a whole, reports: A subset of responding clones appeared in pre-infection memory, suggesting cross-reactive memory joined.

This clonotype was seen repeatedly, ten times or more. Its antigen is unknown. CDR1 is LNHDA, CDR2 SQIVND, per germline (reference sequence). The CDR3 has 15 amino acids. V was pared by 3 bases and J by 8 bases, with 6 bases of the junction left unmatched. This TCR was recovered from a man younger than 30 who had mild COVID-19 (a few samples of this study predate the infection). Cell type and time point are not known. The sequenced material came from PBMCs or a T cell subset sorted from them (not recorded which). The chain recombines TRBV19 with TRBJ2-5, with 13 bases lining up with TRBD2. The chain's CDR3 is CASSMTSGGLTTQYF. The CDR3 DNA is TGTGCCAGTAGTATGACTAGCGGGGGGCTTACAACCCAGTACTTC.